The rows below give T cell receptor beta chains drawn from one sample of a study. TCRdb reanalysed the RT-PCR reads using MiXCR and keeps one entry per CDR3 protein. This table holds about 700,000 distinct CDR3 sequences, approximately 15% found once. The specimen was memory CD4+ T cells from blood. These TCRs come from a female donor in good health, serving as a healthy control. Both conserved end residues are trimmed from each CDR3.

j_gene	v_gene	CDR3aa
TRBJ2-3	TRBV7-2	ASGTSGPDTQY
TRBJ2-6	TRBV27	ASSFDRGRGGANVLT
TRBJ2-1	TRBV7-2	ASSLATTSGNNEQF
TRBJ2-1	TRBV12-3/TRBV12-4	ASSRWTDYNEQF
TRBJ1-5	TRBV25-1	ASSESGGPSSQH
TRBJ1-4	TRBV7-9	ASSLGPGFGDEKLF
TRBJ1-1	TRBV12-3/TRBV12-4	ASTILGGEAF
TRBJ2-4	TRBV20-1	SARDGVVTKNIQY
TRBJ2-7	TRBV6-5	ASSSQSRPGEQY
TRBJ2-7	TRBV6-2/TRBV6-3	ASSYVWTYEQY
TRBJ2-7	TRBV7-4	ASSPGTRLAWGEQY
TRBJ2-1	TRBV5-1	ASSPGQIQGGEQF
TRBJ2-3	TRBV3-1	ASTAASGRVSTQY
TRBJ1-2	TRBV20-1	SAVKTGGDGYT
TRBJ2-2	TRBV7-2	ASSFQGLAVGGELF
TRBJ1-5	TRBV5-8	ASGRFSNQPQH
TRBJ2-1	TRBV12-3/TRBV12-4	ASSLSHEPPNEQF
TRBJ2-3	TRBV20-1	SAILAGASSSTDTQY
TRBJ1-3	TRBV10-2	ASSGATGERSGNTIY
TRBJ2-7	TRBV3-1	ASSSQSRGQQY
TRBJ1-5	TRBV7-8	ASSLVSYYSNQPQH
TRBJ1-5	TRBV6-1	ASRGTVQPQH
TRBJ2-3	TRBV30	AWSGTATDTQY
TRBJ2-2	TRBV12-3/TRBV12-4	ASSFRVTGELF
TRBJ2-3	TRBV3-1	ASSLSSGVSDTQY
TRBJ2-2	TRBV7-2	ASSLVRKSALAGTGELF
TRBJ1-2	TRBV5-5	ASSLGGLLAYGYT